This passage covers 21 T cell receptor beta chains from one sample sequenced in a study of PD-1 blockade in classical Hodgkin lymphoma. As for time point: newly diagnosed, previously untreated cHL patient sample. Out of thawed PBMCs, magnetic negative selection purified CD4+ T cells. The assay was immunoSEQ multiplex PCR, and TCRdb's table has in-frame clones only and misses some. The sample lists around 30,000 clones, roughly 90% occurring once. Sequenced material: CD4+ T cells from blood. The receptor source for this set is a human donor with classical Hodgkin lymphoma.

The chain uses TRBV28 and TRBJ1-2, with 7 bases fitting TRBD1. The CDR3 runs 13 residues. Trimming cost V 10 bases and J 1 base; bases outside gene matches: 6. Germline CDR1 MDHEN, CDR2 SYDVKM. The CDR3 reads CAIATGHNYGYTF. The CDR3 DNA reads TGTGCCATCGCGACAGGGCATAACTATGGCTACACCTTC.

The gene calls are TRBV6-1 and TRBJ2-5, with unresolved D. V lost 4 bases and J 5 bases, leaving 8 bases between the germline ends. The CDR3 is 12 residues long. Germline V gene sequence: CDR1 MNHNS, CDR2 SASEGT. CDR3 bases: TGTGCCAGCAGTGCCCAAAGGGAGACCCAGTACTTC. It yields the protein CASSAQRETQYF.

The genes are TRBV5-1 and TRBJ2-2; D is unclear. Trimming pared 2 bases from V and 1 base from J, leaving 6 bases between. Germline assignment: CDR1 SGHRS and CDR2 YFSETQ. This CDR3 has 14 amino acids. The CDR3 spells CASSFQQNTGELFF. In nucleotides, the CDR3 is TGCGCCAGCAGCTTCCAACAGAACACCGGGGAGCTGTTTTTT.

The CDR3 loop reads CASSQDRNYGYTF. The DNA for the CDR3 is TGTGCCAGCAGCCAGGACAGGAACTATGGCTACACCTTC. The rearrangement joins TRBV11-2 to TRBJ1-2, with 7 nucleotides matching TRBD1. CDR3 size: 13 residues. CDR1 and CDR2 from the germline V gene are SGHAT and FQNNGV. V trimming: 5 bases; J trimming: 2 bases; junction bases outside the gene matches: 2.

V and J are TRBV29-1 and TRBJ1-2; 7 positions match TRBD1. CDR3 length: 14 amino acids. V was clipped by 7 bases and J by 8 bases; unmatched bases: 16. CDR1 is SQVTM and CDR2 is ANQGSEA in the germline V gene. CDR3 residues: CSAAPGGGGNGYTF. CDR3 DNA: TGCAGCGCTGCGCCAGGAGGGGGCGGGAACGGCTACACCTTC.

As regards this clone: A read error may account for a junction end that differs from germline. The chain carries TRBV27 and TRBJ2-2; the D is unclear. This CDR3 has 15 residues. Germline CDR1 and CDR2: MNHEY and SMNVEV (reference sequence). CDR3 in amino acids: CASRLFGANTGELFF. CDR3 in DNA: TGTGCCAGCAGGTTATTTGGGGCGAACACCGGGGAGCTGTTTTTT.

The gene calls are TRBV6-4 and TRBJ1-1, with 7 bases fitting TRBD1. Germline V gene data show CDR1 as MRHNA and CDR2 as SNTAGT. The CDR3 runs 14 residues. V shed 6 bases, J shed 4 bases, and the junction held 8 bases outside the gene matches. In DNA form, the CDR3 reads TGTGCCAGCAGGATCAACAGGGGAGCCACTGAAGCTTTCTTT. It specifies CASRINRGATEAFF.

This rearrangement joins TRBV2 to TRBJ1-5; D is possibly TRBD1 (5 bases). There are 14 residues in the CDR3. Per the germline V gene, CDR1 is SNHLY and CDR2 is FYNNEI. Between the trimmed V and J ends, which lost 5 bases and 5 bases, there was a span of 13 bases. In DNA, the CDR3 is TGTGCCAGCAGTATAGGATGGGGGGATCAGCCCCAGCATTTT. Residues: CASSIGWGDQPQHF.

This clone has only a few counts. The chain links TRBV18 to TRBJ1-1; 10 bases are shared with TRBD1. This CDR3 is built from 13 residues. Per the germline V gene, CDR1 is KGHSH and CDR2 is LQKENI. The trim removed 5 bases at V and 9 bases at J, leaving 6 bases unmatched. DNA of the CDR3: TGTGCCAGCTCATCCGACAGGGGGCGGAAAGCTTTCTTT. This translates into CASSSDRGRKAFF.

V usage is TRBV6-4 and J usage is TRBJ2-3, with unresolved D. Between the trimmed V and J ends, which lost 5 bases and 2 bases, there was a span of 11 bases. Germline V gene sequence: CDR1 MRHNA, CDR2 SNTAGT. The CDR3 covers 14 residues. The CDR3 spells CASSRTDATDTQYF. In nucleotides, the CDR3 is TGTGCCAGCAGTCGGACGGACGCCACAGATACGCAGTATTTT.

The CDR3 here is CASSLAGSRVAEQYF. The CDR3 bases are TGCGCCAGCAGCTTGGCTGGTAGCCGGGTAGCCGAGCAGTACTTC. This chain links TRBV5-1 with TRBJ2-7; no clear D. The CDR3 runs 15 residues. Trimming took off 0 bases at V and 6 bases at J, with 16 bases between the two ends. Per germline, CDR1 SGHRS and CDR2 YFSETQ.

This chain links TRBV6-6 with TRBJ1-5; no definite D call. Germline CDR1 and CDR2: MNHNY and SVGAGI (reference sequence). This CDR3 has 14 residues. V was clipped by 2 bases and J by 3 bases, with 8 bases between them. The CDR3 sequence: CASSYGGTNQPQHF. The CDR3 region has the DNA TGTGCCAGCAGTTACGGAGGCACCAATCAGCCCCAGCATTTT.

The chain joins TRBV2 to TRBJ2-7; D uncertain. The V end lost 6 bases, the J end lost 1 base, and 7 bases lay between the germline ends. The germline V gene encodes CDR1 SNHLY and CDR2 FYNNEI. This CDR3 comprises 12 residues. The CDR3 coding sequence is TGTGCCAGCAGGGAATTGTCCTACGAGCAGTACTTC. Its translation is CASRELSYEQYF.

The gene calls are TRBV7-2 and TRBJ2-7, with unresolved D. This CDR3 comprises 13 residues. Germline values: CDR1 SGHTA, CDR2 FQGNSA. Trimming stripped 1 base from V and 0 bases from J, with 4 bases between. The CDR3 DNA sequence: TGTGCCAGCAGCTTAGGATACTCCTACGAGCAGTACTTC. The encoded protein is CASSLGYSYEQYF.

This clone has just a few counts. This chain links TRBV2 with TRBJ1-2; no reliable D call. Germline CDR1 is SNHLY and CDR2 is FYNNEI. V lost 3 bases, J lost 7 bases, and 9 bases lay in between. This CDR3 is 12 amino acids long. DNA for the CDR3: TGTGCCAGCAGTGATATAGTTGGTGGCTACACCTTC. This sequence encodes CASSDIVGGYTF.

The chain employs TRBV5-5 and TRBJ1-3; TRBD1 agrees at 7 bases. CDR1 is SGHKS, CDR2 YYEKEE, per germline (reference sequence). The CDR3 contains 14 residues. The ends lost 4 bases at V and 4 bases at J; junction bases unmatched: 5. The CDR3 protein is CASSMTGSGNTIYF. The CDR3 nucleotides read TGTGCCAGCAGCATGACAGGGTCCGGAAACACCATATATTTT.

V is TRBV19 and J is TRBJ1-2, with 9 bases lining up with TRBD1. Germline CDR1 reads LNHDA; CDR2 reads SQIVND (reference sequence). V shed 5 bases, J shed 1 base, and the junction held 5 bases outside the gene matches. This CDR3 spans 15 amino acids. The CDR3 nucleotides are TGTGCCAGTAGTGAAACAGGGGGCTATAACTATGGCTACACCTTC. As protein: CASSETGGYNYGYTF.

V is TRBV13 and J is TRBJ1-3; unclear D gene. V was cut by 3 bases and J by 0 bases, with 12 bases left in between. Germline loops: CDR1 PRHDT, CDR2 FYEKMQ (reference sequence). The CDR3 totals 16 residues. DNA of the CDR3: TGTGCCAGCAGCTTGGTGAGGAGACGCTCTGGAAACACCATATATTTT. It codes for CASSLVRRRSGNTIYF. The full variable domain, in which reference TRBV13 and TRBJ1-3 provide the parts outside the CDR3, is AAGVIQSPRHLIKEKRETATLKCYPIPRHDTVYWYQQGPGQDPQFLISFYEKMQSDKGSIPDRFSAQQFSDYHSELNMSSLELGDSALYFCASSLVRRRSGNTIYFGEGSWLTVV.

This clone was observed once. CDR3 coding DNA: TGCGCCAGCAGCCAAGACCCGGGGAGCTATGGCTACACCTTC. It is translated as CASSQDPGSYGYTF. The chain is built from TRBV4-3 and TRBJ1-2; D ambiguous. The length of the CDR3 is 14 residues. CDR1 and CDR2 (germline): LGHNA, YSLEER. V was pared by 0 bases and J by 4 bases, with 9 bases between.

This clone was counted only a few times. V and J are TRBV2 and TRBJ1-2, with 8 bases fitting TRBD1. This CDR3 comprises 14 residues. CDR1 is SNHLY, CDR2 FYNNEI, per germline. The ends lost 7 bases at V and 3 bases at J; junction bases unmatched: 7. The CDR3 nucleotides are TGTGCCAGCACCTGGGACAGGCGAGACTATGGCTACACCTTC. Protein sequence: CASTWDRRDYGYTF.

The J gene is TRBJ2-3, the V gene TRBV30; TRBD1 is a possible D gene (6 bases). In germline, CDR1 is GTSNPN, CDR2 SVGIG (reference sequence). The CDR3 has 12 amino acids. The V gene lost 7 bases and the J gene lost 5 bases, with 13 bases spanning the gap. The CDR3 is CASQGQRDTQYF. The CDR3 region has the DNA TGTGCCTCTCAGGGGCAGAGAGATACGCAGTATTTT.